The entry that follows covers one T cell receptor (beta chain) sequence. This sample is drawn from a study of blood T cell repertoires in COVID-19. Per the study methods: Scientists estimated how many nucleated cells there were by amplifying reference gene primers. The table came from immunoSEQ multiplex PCR; TCRdb's copy has only in-frame clones and leaves some out. V and J calls and clone size are those listed in that table; D and trimming were worked out from the DNA. The data show about 190,000 clones, more than 60% seen once. Germline loops: CDR1 GTSNPN, CDR2 SVGIG (reference sequence). Trimming took 2 bases from V and 9 from J, leaving 17 bases between them. The CDR3 contains 14 residues.

The specimen was peripheral blood. The TCR comes from a man in his fifties or sixties who had recovered from COVID-19. V usage is TRBV30 and J usage is TRBJ2-1, with D maybe TRBD1 (6 bases). The CDR3 nucleotides are TGTGCCTGGAGTCCGGGACACTTGCTCGGTGAGCAGTTCTTC. Translated, it gives CAWSPGHLLGEQFF.